The following is a T cell receptor (beta chain) sequence with its context. These data belong to a study of T cell responses to AZD1222 COVID-19 vaccine. CDR3 length: 18 amino acids. Trimming cost V 3 bases and J 2 bases, with 20 bases left between them. Per germline, CDR1 SGHRS and CDR2 YFSETQ. The protocol was immunoSEQ multiplex PCR, while the TCRdb copy is restricted to in-frame clones and leaves out a portion. The data show 140,000 to 150,000 clones, 82% seen once. The sample consisted of peripheral blood, taken on day 0 of MenACWY control vaccination. The gene calls are TRBV5-1 and TRBJ2-2; TRBD2 is a possible D gene (5 bases). This TCR derives from an adult in good health. The CDR3 here is CASSSYIYRSGNTGELFF. In nucleotides, the CDR3 is TGCGCCAGCAGCTCCTATATTTACCGCAGCGGAAACACCGGGGAGCTGTTTTTT.